Presented here are 27 T cell receptor beta chains from one specimen sequenced in a study of cytomegalovirus exposure and HLA in healthy donors. PCR amplification relied on 60 Vbeta primers (plus 13 Jbeta primers). Repertoires were generated with immunoSEQ multiplex PCR, while TCRdb's copy carries only in-frame clones and drops some. Here the sample spans 160,000 or so clones, roughly 80% being singletons. Sequences were obtained from PBMCs. These receptors were collected from a man aged 50 to 59 in good health and CMV-seropositive.

The rearrangement joins TRBV6-6 to TRBJ2-5; 7 bases match TRBD1. CDR1 is MNHNY and CDR2 is SVGAGI in the germline V gene (reference sequence). V shed 3 bases, J shed 1 base, and the junction held 5 bases outside the gene matches. The CDR3 is made up of 15 amino acids. The CDR3 protein is CASSYSRGSQETQYF. CDR3 DNA sequence: TGTGCCAGCAGTTATAGCAGGGGGAGCCAAGAGACCCAGTACTTC.

This clone was detected a few times. The CDR3 reads CASSFSGDPTDTQYF. The DNA for the CDR3 is TGCGCCAGCAGCTTTAGCGGGGACCCCACAGATACGCAGTATTTT. The rearrangement links TRBV5-1 to TRBJ2-3; 8 bases are shared with TRBD2. Germline CDR1 and CDR2: SGHRS and YFSETQ. Losses at the gene ends were 2 bases for V and 2 bases for J; bases not matched to a gene: 4. CDR3 size: 15 residues. The complete variable domain, with remaining parts taken from reference TRBV5-1 and TRBJ2-3, reads KAGVTQTPRYLIKTRGQQVTLSCSPISGHRSVSWYQQTPGQGLQFLFEYFSETQRNKGNFPGRFSGRQFSNSRSEMNVSTLELGDSALYLCASSFSGDPTDTQYFGPGTRLTVL.

The rearrangement uses TRBV5-1 and TRBJ2-7; D is possibly TRBD2 (5 bases). Germline CDR1 and CDR2: SGHRS and YFSETQ. Trimming took 0 bases from V and 2 from J, leaving 9 bases between them. The CDR3 has 14 residues. In DNA, the CDR3 is TGCGCCAGCAGCTTGGCCGGGGAGCCCTACGAGCAGTACTTC. Protein sequence: CASSLAGEPYEQYF.

The gene calls are TRBV29-1 and TRBJ2-3; D uncertain. The CDR3 is 15 amino acids. The V gene lost 0 bases and the J gene lost 2 bases, with 12 bases spanning the gap. Germline lookup yields CDR1 SQVTM and CDR2 ANQGSEA. In nucleotides, the CDR3 is TGCAGCGTTGAAGATCTTGATGAGCACACAGATACGCAGTATTTT. Protein product: CSVEDLDEHTDTQYF.

The J gene is TRBJ2-7, the V gene TRBV18; D remains unclear. Looked up from germline, CDR1 is KGHSH and CDR2 is LQKENI. Between the trimmed V and J ends, which lost 3 bases and 0 bases, there was a span of 9 bases. The CDR3 extends over 14 amino acids. CDR3 residues: CASSPRALSYEQYF. The CDR3 nucleotides are TGTGCCAGCTCACCGCGAGCCCTCTCCTACGAGCAGTACTTC.

The chain recombines TRBV6-6 with TRBJ2-3, with TRBD1 identical over 9 bases. CDR1 is MNHNY and CDR2 is SVGAGI in the germline V gene (reference sequence). The CDR3 has 15 amino acids. The V gene end was trimmed by 5 bases and the J gene end by 2 bases; junction bases not matched to a gene: 5. CDR3 bases: TGTGCCAGCAGTGACCGGGACAGGGACACAGATACGCAGTATTTT. Translation gives CASSDRDRDTDTQYF.

This chain connects TRBV5-4 to TRBJ2-5, with D possibly being TRBD2 (6 bases). V shed 5 bases and J shed 5 bases, with 16 bases lying between them. The CDR3 has 14 amino acids. The germline V gene has CDR1 SGHNT and CDR2 YYREEE (reference sequence). The CDR3, as DNA: TGTGCCAGCAGTGCCGGAGGGGTGGTCGAGACCCAGTACTTC. This translates into CASSAGGVVETQYF.

The V gene is TRBV6-1, the J gene TRBJ2-7; 9 bases match TRBD1. This CDR3 region has 13 residues. Germline CDR1 and CDR2: MNHNS and SASEGT. Trimming took 10 bases from V and 3 from J; bases not matched to a gene: 7. The CDR3 sequence is CAINGQGLYEQYF. In DNA, the CDR3 is TGTGCCATCAATGGACAGGGGCTCTACGAGCAGTACTTC.

V is TRBV5-4 and J is TRBJ2-2, with TRBD2 identical over 9 bases. J was trimmed by 4 bases and V by 6 bases; bases with no gene match: 13. The germline gives CDR1 SGHNT, CDR2 YYREEE (reference sequence). The CDR3 runs 17 residues. The CDR3 sequence is CASTPRAAGGTTGELFF. CDR3 sequence (DNA): TGTGCCAGCACCCCACGTGCAGCGGGGGGTACCACCGGGGAGCTGTTTTTT.

The rearrangement uses TRBV4-2 and TRBJ2-2; D is unresolved. The CDR3 extends over 15 amino acids. The V gene lost 4 bases and the J gene lost 3 bases, with 12 bases spanning the gap. CDR1 and CDR2 from the germline V gene are LGHNA and YNFKEQ. The CDR3 here is CASSPVEQYTGELFF. DNA for the CDR3: TGTGCCAGCAGCCCTGTAGAACAGTACACCGGGGAGCTGTTTTTT.

The chain combines TRBV5-3 with TRBJ2-7, with 11 bases that match TRBD2. Being an ORF, TRBV5-3 has a function that is uncertain. This CDR3 has 15 amino acids. Germline trimming cut 1 base from V and 3 bases from J; bases unmatched to any gene: 3. CDR3 coding DNA: TGTGCCAGAAGCTTGATAGCGGGAGGGAACTACGAGCAGTACTTC. It translates to CARSLIAGGNYEQYF.

The rearrangement uses TRBV5-1 and TRBJ1-1; possible D gene TRBD1, 5 bases. Germline CDR1 reads SGHRS; CDR2 reads YFSETQ. This CDR3 region has 15 residues. V was pared by 0 bases and J by 4 bases, with 13 bases between. CDR3 DNA sequence: TGCGCCAGCAGCTTGGACCTGCTCGGGGGCACTGAAGCTTTCTTT. Encoded protein: CASSLDLLGGTEAFF.

The rearrangement joins TRBV10-3 to TRBJ2-5, with 15 bases fitting TRBD2. Germline V gene data show CDR1 as ENHRY and CDR2 as SYGVKD. The CDR3 runs to 18 residues. The V gene end was trimmed by 6 bases and the J gene end by 2 bases; junction bases not matched to a gene: 10. This CDR3 is CAISLGLAGGMEQETQYF. CDR3 DNA: TGTGCCATCAGCCTTGGACTAGCGGGAGGGATGGAACAAGAGACCCAGTACTTC.

The CDR3 sequence is CAWSVGQGQNSPLHF. Written as DNA, the CDR3 is TGTGCCTGGAGTGTTGGGCAGGGTCAAAATTCACCCCTCCACTTT. This sequence joins TRBV30 and TRBJ1-6, with TRBD1 as a possible D gene (5 bases). Germline V gene lookup returns CDR1 GTSNPN and CDR2 SVGIG (reference sequence). Trimming left V 0 bases short and J 7 bases short, with 13 bases between. This CDR3 contains 15 residues.

The rearrangement joins TRBV7-3 to TRBJ1-1; D is ambiguous. Germline loops: CDR1 SGHTA, CDR2 FQGTGA. The CDR3 has 13 residues. V lost 2 bases to trimming and J lost 1 base, with 5 bases between them. In nucleotides, the CDR3 is TGTGCCAGCAGCTTACGAGGGAACACTGAAGCTTTCTTT. Translating it yields CASSLRGNTEAFF.

The rearrangement links TRBV12-2 to TRBJ2-6; the D call in the table, TRBD2, was not verified against the DNA. TRBV12-2 corresponds to a pseudogene. CDR3 size: 18 residues. The CDR3 sequence is CASRSSRCVTSGANVLTF. In DNA, the CDR3 is TGTGCAAGTCGCTCCTCTCGGTGTGTAACCTCTGGGGCCAACGTCCTGACTTTC.

This sequence joins TRBV30 and TRBJ1-5; perhaps TRBD1 as D (6 bases). Looked up from germline, CDR1 is GTSNPN and CDR2 is SVGIG (reference sequence). Trimming cost V 0 bases and J 4 bases, with 10 bases left between them. The CDR3 has 14 amino acids. CDR3 amino acids: CAWSVGAGNQPQHF. The CDR3 DNA sequence: TGTGCCTGGAGTGTGGGGGCAGGGAATCAGCCCCAGCATTTT.

The chain recombines TRBV18 with TRBJ1-1; D not resolved. Trimming removed 3 bases at V and 1 base at J, with 12 bases between. The CDR3 totals 15 residues. CDR1 is KGHSH and CDR2 is LQKENI in the germline V gene. The CDR3 reads CASSPEGIGNTEAFF. In nucleotides, the CDR3 is TGTGCCAGCTCACCGGAGGGAATCGGGAACACTGAAGCTTTCTTT. Together with reference TRBV18 and TRBJ1-1, the CDR3 gives the full variable domain: NAGVMQNPRHLVRRRGQEARLRCSPMKGHSHVYWYRQLPEEGLKFMVYLQKENIIDESGMPKERFSAEFPKEGPSILRIQQVVRGDSAAYFCASSPEGIGNTEAFFGQGTRLTVV.

With respect to this clone: At the DNA level, this CDR3 is encoded by other sequences in the same sample as well. J is TRBJ1-6 and V is TRBV6-5; D may be TRBD1 (5 bases). V dropped 2 bases and J dropped 10 bases, with 15 bases sitting between them. This CDR3 has 15 amino acids. Germline values: CDR1 MNHEY, CDR2 SVGAGI. CDR3 in DNA: TGTGCCAGCAGTTACGATACCAGGGAGGGCTCACCCCTCCACTTT. Translated: CASSYDTREGSPLHF.

This chain's CDR3 is CASSREAGRSYNEQFF. CDR3 nucleotides: TGTGCCAGCAGTCGGGAGGCCGGACGCTCCTACAATGAGCAGTTCTTC. The chain carries TRBV14 and TRBJ2-1; 7 bases are shared with TRBD2. Germline V lookup: CDR1 SGHDN, CDR2 FVKESK. This CDR3 has 16 amino acids. The junction had 8 bases not matched to a gene; V was cut back by 6 bases and J by 0 bases.

The chain joins TRBV4-1 to TRBJ1-5, with D uncertain. The CDR3 consists of 14 residues. V lost 2 bases and J lost 1, with 6 bases in between. Germline CDR1 MGHRA, CDR2 YSYEKL. CDR3 DNA: TGCGCCAGCAGCCAATACTACAGCAATCAGCCCCAGCATTTT. This encodes CASSQYYSNQPQHF.

The V and J genes are TRBV20-1 and TRBJ1-1; D is perhaps TRBD1 (5 bases). V was trimmed by 2 bases and J by 8 bases, leaving 9 bases between them. Germline lookup yields CDR1 DFQATT and CDR2 SNEGSKA (reference sequence). CDR3 length: 11 amino acids. The CDR3, as DNA: TGCAGTGCTAGACCGACAGTCGAAGCTTTCTTT. This codes for CSARPTVEAFF.

The chain joins TRBV10-3 to TRBJ1-1; 9 positions match TRBD1. CDR1 ENHRY and CDR2 SYGVKD come from the germline V gene. J was trimmed by 8 bases and V by 5 bases; bases with no gene match: 12. The CDR3 has 15 amino acids. CDR3 coding DNA: TGTGCCATCAGTCCCGGACAGGGGAGGGGACAGGAAGCTTTCTTT. As protein: CAISPGQGRGQEAFF.

This chain joins TRBV7-2 and TRBJ2-3, with TRBD2 matching 7 bases. The V segment lost 5 bases and the J segment 3 bases; nucleotides outside the gene matches: 5. This CDR3 contains 14 residues. Germline CDR1 and CDR2: SGHTA and FQGNSA. The CDR3 DNA reads TGTGCCAGCAGCCGCGGACTAGTGACAGATACGCAGTATTTT. Translation: CASSRGLVTDTQYF.

The chain recombines TRBV5-1 with TRBJ2-1; tentatively, D is TRBD2 (5 bases). V was pared by 8 bases and J by 0 bases, with 18 bases between. The germline V gene has CDR1 SGHRS and CDR2 YFSETQ. CDR3 length: 16 residues. DNA for the CDR3: TGCGCCAGTCAGGCTACGGCGGGTACCTCCTACAATGAGCAGTTCTTC. Protein product: CASQATAGTSYNEQFF.

This chain links TRBV5-1 with TRBJ1-1; D not certain. V was trimmed by 2 bases and J by 0 bases, leaving 8 bases between them. The CDR3 contains 14 residues. Germline V gene sequence: CDR1 SGHRS, CDR2 YFSETQ. This CDR3 is CASSLATVNTEAFF. For the CDR3, the DNA is TGCGCCAGCAGCTTAGCGACGGTGAACACTGAAGCTTTCTTT.

CDR3 in amino acids: CASSLAGAGSDTQYF. The CDR3 DNA sequence: TGTGCCAGCAGCTTAGCGGGAGCCGGGTCAGATACGCAGTATTTT. V gene TRBV7-8 combines with J gene TRBJ2-3; a possible D gene is TRBD2 (5 bases). In germline, CDR1 is SGHVS, CDR2 FQNEAQ. Trimming stripped 0 bases from V and 4 bases from J, with 11 bases between. This CDR3 has 15 residues.